This T cell receptor beta chain comes out of a study of T cells in Graves' hyperthyroidism and ophthalmopathy. Study outcomes and limitations: Researchers found most expanded thyroid clonotypes above 0.001 in blood as well.

This clonotype showed up many times. Its antigen is not identified. The CDR3 consists of 13 residues. The germline gives CDR1 ENHRY, CDR2 SYGVKD. Trimming took off 7 bases at V and 1 base at J, with 10 bases between the two ends. TCR beta CDR3 region amplification was performed from RNA transcripts. The HTBI primer set drove a first-round RT-PCR of the TCR CDR3. TCRdb re-called the multiplex PCR reads through MiXCR, storing one row per CDR3 protein. This repertoire shows 280,000 or so distinct CDR3 sequences, roughly 15% found once; its top ten account for over 30%. The sequencing sample was made of blood. The clonotype originates from a woman aged 50 to 65 with Graves' hyperthyroidism that later progressed to Graves' ophthalmopathy. The chain couples TRBV10-3 to TRBJ1-1; D is ambiguous. This CDR3 reads CAITDEGNTEAFF. CDR3 DNA: TGTGCCATCACCGATGAAGGGAACACTGAAGCTTTCTTT.